This T cell receptor (beta chain) was identified during a study of T cell responses to AZD1222 COVID-19 vaccine. General study findings and limits: Seropositivity was recorded at baseline in only a handful of AZD1222 recipients. Donor demographics were predominantly white British with a female majority; clonal diversity may be underestimated.

The method was immunoSEQ multiplex PCR; TCRdb's version includes in-frame clones alone and lacks a portion of them. The sample records approximately 150,000 clones, roughly nine tenths being singletons. This CDR3 contains 14 residues. Trimming removed 2 bases from V and 6 bases from J, with 14 bases in between. CDR1 is MGHRA and CDR2 is YSYEKL in the germline V gene. Concerning this clone itself: Its antigen remains unknown.

The chain links TRBV4-1 to TRBJ2-7; D possibly corresponds to TRBD1 (6 bases). The source of this sequence is an adult in good health. The sample in question was peripheral blood, obtained on day 0 of AZD1222 vaccination. For the CDR3, the DNA is TGCGCCAGCAGCCAACCATTGACAGGCTCCGAGCAGTACTTC. Translated: CASSQPLTGSEQYF.